The sequence of this TCR beta chain was determined in a study of T cells in tumors after PD-1 blockade. Overall study context: Either cemiplimab 350 mg every 2 weeks or pembrolizumab 200 mg every 3 weeks was given. A subset received ongoing vismodegib 150 mg daily alongside anti-PD-1 therapy. Peripheral blood samples averaged around 40,000 unique clonotypes and some 120,000 templates. The study, taken as a whole, reports: Blood contained about 42% of the tumor's TCR clonotypes.

Remarks on this clone: Its target is not known.

Data came from immunoSEQ multiplex PCR; TCRdb stores just in-frame clones and leaves some out. The data contain more than 20,000 clones, around 80% of them singletons. Trimming cost V 5 bases and J 9 bases, with 16 bases left between them. Germline V lookup: CDR1 SEHNR, CDR2 FQNEAQ (reference sequence). The CDR3 has 13 residues. The sequence was obtained from a human donor with basal cell carcinoma. The chain carries TRBV7-9 and TRBJ1-1; D is ambiguous. This material consisted of PBMCs, taken before anti-PD-1 treatment. CDR3 loop: CASSPELLLKAFF. The CDR3 coding sequence is TGTGCCAGCAGCCCCGAGTTACTCCTGAAAGCTTTCTTT.